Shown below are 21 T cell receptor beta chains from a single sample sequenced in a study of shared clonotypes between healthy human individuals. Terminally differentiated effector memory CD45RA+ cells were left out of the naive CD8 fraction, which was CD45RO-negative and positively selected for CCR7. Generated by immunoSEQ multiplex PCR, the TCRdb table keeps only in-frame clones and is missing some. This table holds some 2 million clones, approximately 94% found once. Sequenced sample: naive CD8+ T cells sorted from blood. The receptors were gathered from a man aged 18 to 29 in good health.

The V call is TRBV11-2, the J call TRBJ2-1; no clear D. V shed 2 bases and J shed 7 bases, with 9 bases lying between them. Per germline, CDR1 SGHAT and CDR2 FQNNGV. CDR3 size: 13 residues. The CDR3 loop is CASSLLLLNEQFF. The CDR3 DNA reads TGTGCCAGCAGCTTACTACTGCTGAATGAGCAGTTCTTC.

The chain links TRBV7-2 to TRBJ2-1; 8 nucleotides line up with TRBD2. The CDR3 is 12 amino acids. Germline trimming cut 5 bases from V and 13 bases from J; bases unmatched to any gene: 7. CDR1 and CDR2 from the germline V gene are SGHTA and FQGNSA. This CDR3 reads CASSPGGAVQFF. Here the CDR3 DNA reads TGTGCCAGCAGCCCGGGGGGGGCCGTACAGTTCTTC.

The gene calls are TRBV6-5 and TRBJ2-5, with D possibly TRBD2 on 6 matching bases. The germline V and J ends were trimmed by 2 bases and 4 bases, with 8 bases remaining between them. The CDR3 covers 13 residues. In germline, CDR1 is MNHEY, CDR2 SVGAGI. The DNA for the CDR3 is TGTGCCAGCAGTTACACTAGCTCAGAGACCCAGTACTTC. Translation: CASSYTSSETQYF.

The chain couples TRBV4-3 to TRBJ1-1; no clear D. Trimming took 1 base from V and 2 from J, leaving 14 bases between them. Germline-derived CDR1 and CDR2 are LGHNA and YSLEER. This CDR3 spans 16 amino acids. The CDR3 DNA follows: TGCGCCAGCAGCCAAGGTTCAAAAGGGATTAACACTGAAGCTTTCTTT. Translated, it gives CASSQGSKGINTEAFF.

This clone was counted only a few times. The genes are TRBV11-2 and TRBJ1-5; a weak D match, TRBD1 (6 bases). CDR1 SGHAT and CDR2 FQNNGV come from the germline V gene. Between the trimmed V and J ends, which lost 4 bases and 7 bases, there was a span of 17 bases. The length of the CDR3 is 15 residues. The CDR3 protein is CASSSTGSEGQPQHF. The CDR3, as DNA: TGTGCCAGCAGCTCGACAGGATCAGAGGGGCAGCCCCAGCATTTT.

CDR3 sequence: CATSRAGEPPLHF. CDR3 in DNA: TGTGCCACCAGCAGGGCTGGCGAACCACCCCTCCACTTT. The rearrangement links TRBV15 to TRBJ1-6; no reliable D call. The CDR3 covers 13 residues. CDR1 and CDR2 from the germline V gene are LNHNV and YYDKDF (reference sequence). With 3 bases removed from V and 11 bases from J, the gap between germline ends came to 11 bases.

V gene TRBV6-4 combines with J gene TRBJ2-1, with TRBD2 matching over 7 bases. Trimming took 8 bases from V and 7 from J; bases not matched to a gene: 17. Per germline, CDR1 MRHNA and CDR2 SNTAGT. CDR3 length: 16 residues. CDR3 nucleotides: TGTGCCAGCCGTCGAGACGGACTAGTTGGGTCGAATGAGCAGTTCTTC. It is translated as CASRRDGLVGSNEQFF.

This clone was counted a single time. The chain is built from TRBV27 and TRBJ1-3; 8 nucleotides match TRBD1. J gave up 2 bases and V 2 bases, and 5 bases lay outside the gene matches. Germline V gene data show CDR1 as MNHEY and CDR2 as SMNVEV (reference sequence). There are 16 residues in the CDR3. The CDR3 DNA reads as TGTGCCAGCAGTTTAAGACAGGGGACGGCTGGAAACACCATATATTTT. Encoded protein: CASSLRQGTAGNTIYF.

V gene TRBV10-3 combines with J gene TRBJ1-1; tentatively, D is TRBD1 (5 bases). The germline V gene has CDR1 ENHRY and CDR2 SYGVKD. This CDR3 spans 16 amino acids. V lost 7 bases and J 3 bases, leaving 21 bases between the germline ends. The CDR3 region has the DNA TGTGCCATCATGGGGGGGGTTGGGGAGTCGGACACTGAAGCTTTCTTT. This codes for CAIMGGVGESDTEAFF.

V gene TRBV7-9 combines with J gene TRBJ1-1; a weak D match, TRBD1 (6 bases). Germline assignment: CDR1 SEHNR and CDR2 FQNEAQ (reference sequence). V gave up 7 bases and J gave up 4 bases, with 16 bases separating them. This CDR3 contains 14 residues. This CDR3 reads CASTPGGGITEAFF. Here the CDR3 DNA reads TGTGCCAGCACCCCTGGAGGGGGAATCACTGAAGCTTTCTTT.

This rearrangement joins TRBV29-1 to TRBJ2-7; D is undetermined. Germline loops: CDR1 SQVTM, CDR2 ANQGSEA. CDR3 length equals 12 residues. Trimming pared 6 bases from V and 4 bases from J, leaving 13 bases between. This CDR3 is CSVLWVDYEQYF. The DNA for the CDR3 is TGCAGCGTCCTCTGGGTGGATTACGAGCAGTACTTC.

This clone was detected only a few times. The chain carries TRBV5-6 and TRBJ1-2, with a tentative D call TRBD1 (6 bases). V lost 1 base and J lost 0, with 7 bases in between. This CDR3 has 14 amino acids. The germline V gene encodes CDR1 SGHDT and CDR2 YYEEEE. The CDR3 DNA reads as TGTGCCAGCAGCTTGACAGGGACTAACTATGGCTACACCTTC. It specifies CASSLTGTNYGYTF.

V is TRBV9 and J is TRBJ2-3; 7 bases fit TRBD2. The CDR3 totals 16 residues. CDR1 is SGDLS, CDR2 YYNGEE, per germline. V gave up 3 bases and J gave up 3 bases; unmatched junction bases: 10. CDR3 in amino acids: CASSEWGGGVTDTQYF. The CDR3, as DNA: TGTGCCAGCAGCGAATGGGGCGGGGGTGTGACAGATACGCAGTATTTT.

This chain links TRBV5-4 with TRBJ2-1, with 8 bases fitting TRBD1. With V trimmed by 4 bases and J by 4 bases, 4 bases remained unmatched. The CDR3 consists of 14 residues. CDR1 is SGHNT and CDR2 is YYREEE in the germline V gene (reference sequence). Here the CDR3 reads CASSTGQAYNEQFF. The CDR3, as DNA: TGTGCCAGCAGCACGGGACAGGCGTACAATGAGCAGTTCTTC.

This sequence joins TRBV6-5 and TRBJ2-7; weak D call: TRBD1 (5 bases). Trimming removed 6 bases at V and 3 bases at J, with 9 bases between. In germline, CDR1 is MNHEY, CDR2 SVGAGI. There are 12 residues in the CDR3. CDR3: CASRSDSYEQYF. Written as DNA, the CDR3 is TGTGCCAGCAGATCAGACAGCTACGAGCAGTACTTC.

The CDR3 here is CASSPLASYQETQYF. The CDR3 bases are TGTGCCAGCAGCCCTCTAGCGTCGTACCAAGAGACCCAGTACTTC. The V call is TRBV6-5, the J call TRBJ2-5; TRBD2 is a possible D gene (6 bases). V lost 6 bases and J 0 bases, leaving 14 bases between the germline ends. Per the germline V gene, CDR1 is MNHEY and CDR2 is SVGAGI. This CDR3 is built from 15 residues.

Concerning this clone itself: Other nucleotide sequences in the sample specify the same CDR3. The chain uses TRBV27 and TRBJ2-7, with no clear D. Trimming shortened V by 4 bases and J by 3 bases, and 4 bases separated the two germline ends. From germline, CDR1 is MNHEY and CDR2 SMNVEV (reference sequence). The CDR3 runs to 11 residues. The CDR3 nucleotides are TGTGCCAGCAGTTCCAGCTACGAGCAGTACTTC. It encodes CASSSSYEQYF.

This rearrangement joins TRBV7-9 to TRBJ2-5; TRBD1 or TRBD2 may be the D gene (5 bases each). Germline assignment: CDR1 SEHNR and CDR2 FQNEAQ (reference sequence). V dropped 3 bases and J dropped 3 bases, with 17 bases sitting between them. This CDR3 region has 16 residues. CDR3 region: CASSLTGTGKEETQYF. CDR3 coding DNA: TGTGCCAGCAGCTTGACCGGGACGGGAAAAGAAGAGACCCAGTACTTC.

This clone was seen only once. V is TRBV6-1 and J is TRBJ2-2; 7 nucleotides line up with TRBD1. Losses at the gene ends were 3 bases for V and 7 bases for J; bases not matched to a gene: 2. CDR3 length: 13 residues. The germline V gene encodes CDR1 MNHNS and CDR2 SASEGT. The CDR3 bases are TGTGCCAGCAGTGAGACAGGGAACGGGGAGCTGTTTTTT. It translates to CASSETGNGELFF.

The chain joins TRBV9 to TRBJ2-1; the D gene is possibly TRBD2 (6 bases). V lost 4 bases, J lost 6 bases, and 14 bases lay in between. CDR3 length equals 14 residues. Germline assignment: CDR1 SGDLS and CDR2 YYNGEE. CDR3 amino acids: CASSPLDSGNEQFF. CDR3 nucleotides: TGTGCCAGCAGCCCCCTAGATAGCGGCAATGAGCAGTTCTTC.

This chain's CDR3 is CASGEGDRRYF. CDR3 sequence (DNA): TGTGCCAGCGGAGAAGGGGACAGGCGCTACTTC. The chain combines TRBV5-6 with TRBJ2-7; 8 nucleotides line up with TRBD1. The germline CDR1 and CDR2 sequences are SGHDT and YYEEEE. The CDR3 has 11 amino acids. Trimming at V came to 7 bases and at J to 13 bases, leaving 10 bases not matched to a gene.